One and the same sample provided the 5 T cell receptor beta chains below, sequenced in a study of spatial heterogeneity in lung cancer. TCRdb re-analysed the 5' RACE reads in MiXCR, keeping a single row per CDR3 protein. This sample has 4,000 or so distinct CDR3 sequences, with 20% to 25% found just once. Stated time point: sample taken at primary tumor resection. Sequencing was performed on whole RNA extracted from tumor and nontumor lung tissue, or from frozen PBMC, and the material was left unsorted. Material: normal lung tissue next to the tumor, obtained at surgery. Source of these receptors: a female donor with early-stage non-small cell lung cancer.

This clonotype is medium-sized within its sample. This beta chain came through as a stray read in a library set up for alpha chains, and its size says little. The chain joins TRBV13 to TRBJ2-1; 7 nucleotides match TRBD1. The germline gives CDR1 PRHDT, CDR2 FYEKMQ (reference sequence). This CDR3 is built from 12 residues. Losses at the gene ends were 5 bases for V and 12 bases for J; bases not matched to a gene: 7. The CDR3 DNA follows: TGTGCCAGCAGCCAAGGGGGCCAGGGGCAGTTCTTC. This codes for CASSQGGQGQFF.

This clonotype came up many times. This beta chain is off target for a library built for alpha chains, so its abundance means little. The chain combines TRBV7-2 with TRBJ1-5; a weak D match, TRBD1 (6 bases). The CDR3 is made up of 12 amino acids. Trimming removed 4 bases at V and 8 bases at J, with 9 bases between. Germline assignment: CDR1 SGHTA and CDR2 FQGNSA. The CDR3, as DNA: TGTGCCAGCAGCTCTAGGACAGAGCCCCAGCATTTT. It specifies CASSSRTEPQHF.

This clonotype is categorized as medium-sized (0.01 to 0.1%). This beta chain was picked up by a library intended for alpha chains and is off target, so its count carries little meaning. V and J are TRBV10-3 and TRBJ1-6; D not resolved. Trimming shortened V by 3 bases and J by 4 bases, and 7 bases separated the two germline ends. This CDR3 is built from 14 residues. From germline, CDR1 is ENHRY and CDR2 SYGVKD. For the CDR3, the DNA is TGTGCCATCAGTGAAGAACAGTATAATTCACCCCTCCACTTT. This sequence encodes CAISEEQYNSPLHF.

By share, this clonotype counts as medium-sized. The size of this beta chain means little, since it is a stray read in a library made for alpha chains. The chain recombines TRBV2 with TRBJ2-5; the D gene is possibly TRBD1 (5 bases). Looked up from germline, CDR1 is SNHLY and CDR2 is FYNNEI. The V end was cut by 3 bases, the J end by 5 bases, with 16 bases between. The CDR3 is made up of 15 amino acids. CDR3 bases: TGTGCCAGCAGTGACGGCTTAGGAAGGGGTGAGACCCAGTACTTC. It yields the protein CASSDGLGRGETQYF.

Judged by abundance, this clonotype is medium-sized. Being off target in a library aimed at alpha chains, this beta chain has a size of little meaning. V gene TRBV7-2 combines with J gene TRBJ1-5; possible D gene TRBD1, 5 bases. The CDR3 is 15 amino acids. The ends were cut back, 0 bases at V and 1 base at J, with 7 bases in the middle. Per the germline V gene, CDR1 is SGHTA and CDR2 is FQGNSA. The CDR3 DNA reads TGTGCCAGCAGCTTAGCAGGGGAGAGCAATCAGCCCCAGCATTTT. This encodes CASSLAGESNQPQHF.